These T cell receptor beta chains were read from a single sample in a study of cytomegalovirus exposure and HLA in healthy donors. Assay used: immunoSEQ multiplex PCR; TCRdb lists only in-frame clones, some missing. In the table there are 100,000 to 150,000 clones, over 65% of which are singletons. Material for sequencing was PBMCs. These receptors originate from a woman aged 40-49 years in good health and CMV-seropositive. Both conserved end residues are part of each CDR3. Fields, in order: clone size, V gene, CDR3 length, D gene, J gene, CDR3 DNA, CDR3 protein. The D gene is left open where the match is weak. Clone sizes are given selectively: once, few, many, or a class where the clone is expanded.

NA	TRBV6-5	15	NA	TRBJ1-1	TGTGCCAGCAGCGAGCTCGGGGAGATTAACACTGAAGCTTTCTTT	CASSELGEINTEAFF
once	TRBV14	18	NA	TRBJ2-3	TGTGCCAGCAGCCAAGATTCCTGGGACACCACGGGCACAGATACGCAGTATTTT	CASSQDSWDTTGTDTQYF
NA	TRBV18	15	TRBD1	TRBJ2-7	TGTGCCAGCTCACCACCTGGACAGGGGGCCTACGAGCAGTACTTC	CASSPPGQGAYEQYF
NA	TRBV6-5	13	NA	TRBJ2-2	TGTGCCAGCTTCAAGCCGGACACCGGGGAGCTGTTTTTT	CASFKPDTGELFF
NA	TRBV30	15	TRBD1	TRBJ2-2	TGTGCCTGGACCCCCGGACAGGGGGACACCGGGGAGCTGTTTTTT	CAWTPGQGDTGELFF
NA	TRBV19	15	TRBD2	TRBJ2-1	TGTGCCAGTAGCCTGGGACTAGCGGGAGACAATGAGCAGTTCTTC	CASSLGLAGDNEQFF
NA	TRBV15	14	TRBD1	TRBJ1-2	TGTGCCACCAGCAGGCCGGGACAGGGGGGTGGCTACCCCTTC	CATSRPGQGGGYPF
NA	TRBV21-1	24	NA	TRBJ2-7	TGTGCCAGCAGCAAATATTTACCCGGGACAAGGATCAAATGCGGGAGGCCTAGCTCCTACGAGCAGTACTTC	CASSKYLPGTRIKCGRPSSYEQYF
NA	TRBV7-8	14	TRBD2	TRBJ2-7	TGTGCCAGCAGCCCGATAGCGGGAGTCTACGAGCAGTACTTC	CASSPIAGVYEQYF
few	TRBV15	13	TRBD1	TRBJ1-1	TGTGCCACCAGCCGGACAGGGAACACTGAAGCTTTCTTT	CATSRTGNTEAFF
NA	TRBV6-1	15	TRBD1	TRBJ2-5	TGTGCCAGCAGTGTGGGACAGGGTGGCCAAGAGACCCAGTACTTC	CASSVGQGGQETQYF
NA	TRBV27	15	TRBD2	TRBJ2-1	TGTGCCACCTCAGCCAGCGGGAGCTCCTACAATGAGCAGTTCTTC	CATSASGSSYNEQFF
NA	TRBV28	15	TRBD1	TRBJ2-7	TGTGCCAGCAGTCAAGGGGACAGGGGCTCCTACGAGCAGTACTTC	CASSQGDRGSYEQYF
few	TRBV28	18	NA	TRBJ2-3	TGTGCCAGCAGTCTCTCCTACATAGCGGTCGCTAGCACAGATACGCAGTATTTT	CASSLSYIAVASTDTQYF
NA	TRBV10-3	14	NA	TRBJ2-7	TGTGCCGTCAGGCCGGACGCAGGACTGCTCGAGCAGTACTTC	CAVRPDAGLLEQYF
few	TRBV5-1	14	TRBD2	TRBJ2-3	TGCGCCAGCAGCCCCGCGGGGGGCACAGATACGCAGTATTTT	CASSPAGGTDTQYF
NA	TRBV27	16	TRBD2	TRBJ2-7	TGTGCCAGCAGCCCCGCGTTAGCGGGAGTCTCCTACGAGCAGTACTTC	CASSPALAGVSYEQYF
NA	TRBV2	13	NA	TRBJ2-5	TGTGCCAGCAGTGAAGGGGCAGAGGGGACCCAGTACTTC	CASSEGAEGTQYF
NA	TRBV21-1	17	NA	TRBJ1-4	TGTGCCAGCAGCAAAGCGCTGAACAGAGCAACTAATGAAAAACTGTTTTTT	CASSKALNRATNEKLFF
NA	TRBV2	13	TRBD1	TRBJ2-7	TGTGCCAGCAGTGGGGACAGGGGCTACGAGCAGTACTTC	CASSGDRGYEQYF
once	TRBV11-2	14	NA	TRBJ2-7	TGTGCCAGCAGCTTAGCTAGGCCATCTGACGAGCAGTACTTC	CASSLARPSDEQYF
few	TRBV6-1	15	TRBD1	TRBJ2-1	TGTGCCAGCAGAAGGACAGGGATGATATACAATGAGCAGTTCTTC	CASRRTGMIYNEQFF
NA	TRBV9	12	NA	TRBJ2-7	TGTGCCAGCAGCGTAGTCGGGGGCGAGCAGTACTTC	CASSVVGGEQYF
NA	TRBV18	14	TRBD1	TRBJ1-4	TGTGCCAGCTCACCGACAGGGTGGGATGAAAAACTGTTTTTT	CASSPTGWDEKLFF
few	TRBV10-1	14	NA	TRBJ1-2	TGCGCCAGCAGAGAGGGCAATTACCTCTATGGCTACACCTTC	CASREGNYLYGYTF
NA	TRBV6-1	12	NA	TRBJ1-1	TGTGCCAGCAGCCCGCCGAATGGGGGGACTTTCTTT	CASSPPNGGTFF
NA	TRBV9	17	NA	TRBJ2-6	TGTGCCAGCAGCGTAGTGGGCAGGTCCACTGGGGCCAACGTCCTGACTTTC	CASSVVGRSTGANVLTF
NA	TRBV30	11	NA	TRBJ1-2	TGTGCCTGGAGTGAAGGAACAGGGACCACCTTC	CAWSEGTGTTF
NA	TRBV30	12	NA	TRBJ1-4	TGTGCCTGGAGTGTACGAGCCAGGGAACTGTTTTTT	CAWSVRARELFF
NA	TRBV10-3	15	NA	TRBJ1-1	TGTGCCATCAGCCGGGACACCAGACCGAACACTGAAGCTTTCTTT	CAISRDTRPNTEAFF
NA	TRBV7-9	16	TRBD2	TRBJ2-2	TGTGCCAGCAGCGCTGCTAGCGGGAGGGGCACCGGGGAGCTGTTTTTT	CASSAASGRGTGELFF
few	TRBV6-1	14	NA	TRBJ2-3	TGTGCCAGCAGTTTGAGGGGGGGGACAGATACGCAGTATTTT	CASSLRGGTDTQYF
NA	TRBV6-5	16	TRBD2	TRBJ2-7	TGTGCCAGCAGTTTGGGACTAGCGGGGGGTCTAGGCGAGCAGTACTTC	CASSLGLAGGLGEQYF
NA	TRBV7-9	17	TRBD2	TRBJ2-5	TGTGCCAGCAGCTCTGGCTCCGGGACTAGCGGGGGGGAGACCCAGTACTTC	CASSSGSGTSGGETQYF
NA	TRBV11-2	18	NA	TRBJ1-2	TGTGCCAGCAGCCGTTTTGGGGCAGGGCCGTTGGGTAACTATGGCTACACCTTC	CASSRFGAGPLGNYGYTF
few	TRBV19	14	NA	TRBJ2-3	TGTGCCAGTTTCTCCTTATCTAGCACAGATACGCAGTATTTT	CASFSLSSTDTQYF
NA	TRBV5-1	16	TRBD1	TRBJ2-5	TGCGCCAGCAGCTTGGCAGGGACAGGGGGCGGGGAGACCCAGTACTTC	CASSLAGTGGGETQYF
NA	TRBV10-3	13	NA	TRBJ1-4	TGTGCCATCAGTGACGGGGGTAATGAAAAACTGTTTTTT	CAISDGGNEKLFF
few	TRBV6-1	11	TRBD1	TRBJ1-5	TGTGCCAGCAGTGAATGGACAGGTTGGCATTTT	CASSEWTGWHF
NA	TRBV25-1	14	TRBD1	TRBJ1-2	TGTGCCAGCATGCAACAGGGGGCAACACAGGGCTACACCTTC	CASMQQGATQGYTF
NA	TRBV11-3	15	NA	TRBJ2-3	TGTGCCAGCAGCCCAGGCCAGGGTCAAGGGGATACGCAGTATTTT	CASSPGQGQGDTQYF